This record covers a single T cell receptor beta chain. Its target is unknown. This may come from a read error, since a much larger clone is one base off. The CDR3 consists of 13 residues. Per the germline V gene, CDR1 is PRHDT and CDR2 is FYEKMQ (reference sequence). V was shortened by 0 bases and J by 7 bases, with 9 bases between the two germline ends. The time point denotes: newly diagnosed GD, antithyroid drugs for less than 3 months. From PBMCs, RNA was extracted and then used to make the TCR library. The data are from a study of regulatory T cells in long-lasting Graves disease. Regarding the study as a whole: Between persistent patients, thousands of public clonotypes were shared, exceeding the 950 to 1,000 shared between new patients.

Sequencing libraries for TCR beta were prepared with iRepertoire HTBI primers and Arm-PCR of CDR3 regions. TCRdb re-analysed the multiplex PCR reads in MiXCR, keeping a single row per CDR3 protein. The repertoire holds about 500,000 distinct CDR3 sequences, 15% to 20% seen once, with about 12% in the top ten. These same records also appear under a second study, on T cells in Graves' hyperthyroidism and ophthalmopathy. That investigation notes: The blood repertoire included most of the expanded thyroid clonotypes above 0.001.

The sample in question was peripheral blood mononuclear cells (PBMCs), obtained at new diagnosis, from a patient treated with antithyroid drugs. The chain links TRBV13 to TRBJ1-2; the D is unclear. The sequence was obtained from a man aged 35 to 55 with Graves disease. Here the CDR3 reads CASSLGMESGYTF. The CDR3 bases are TGTGCCAGCAGCTTAGGCATGGAAAGTGGCTACACCTTC. The full variable domain, rest sourced from reference TRBV13 and TRBJ1-2, is AAGVIQSPRHLIKEKRETATLKCYPIPRHDTVYWYQQGPGQDPQFLISFYEKMQSDKGSIPDRFSAQQFSDYHSELNMSSLELGDSALYFCASSLGMESGYTFGSGTRLTVV.